What follows describes a single T cell receptor beta chain. Antigen specificity is unknown. The entry originates in a study of chemoradiotherapy in HPV16-positive cancers. For the study at large: Functional T-cell assays on two HPV16-positive patients' cells defined candidate HPV-specific clones and common TCR motifs.

Produced via immunoSEQ multiplex PCR; TCRdb's table is partial and in-frame only. Of about 31,000 clones detected, over 65% appear once; the ten largest clones hold roughly 6%. Overall study findings and caveats: Non-HPV-specific T cells did not expand in tumors during treatment, whereas candidate HPV-specific clones and E7-related motifs did. Better recurrence-free survival went with HPV-responsive T-cell expansion in HPV16-positive patients.

This CDR3 region has 17 residues. CDR1 is ENHRY, CDR2 SYGVKD, per germline. Trimming at V came to 4 bases and at J to 1 base, leaving 8 bases not matched to a gene. Repeated repertoire sampling spanned the course of chemoradiotherapy. This specimen consisted of blood, obtained from a patient who underwent chemoradiotherapy. This chain uses TRBV10-3 with TRBJ2-7; TRBD2 agrees at 12 bases. This TCR was recovered from a human donor with HPV-associated anogenital cancer. CDR3 amino acids: CAISGSSGGANSYEQYF. In DNA, the CDR3 is TGTGCCATCAGTGGATCTAGCGGGGGGGCCAATTCCTACGAGCAGTACTTC.